The 30 T cell receptor beta chains below come from one sample, sequenced in a study of lymphopenia after photon versus proton radiotherapy. The table came from immunoSEQ multiplex PCR; TCRdb's copy has only in-frame clones and leaves some out. Altogether over 10,000 clones are present, approximately 90% being singletons, with the ten largest covering roughly 4%. Sequences were derived from peripheral blood, sampled from a patient treated with photon-based radiotherapy. These receptors all come from a man between 60 and 70 years old with pancreatic cancer.

This sequence joins TRBV7-2 and TRBJ1-4; 8 bases match TRBD1. V was pared by 5 bases and J by 8 bases, with 7 bases of the junction left unmatched. The CDR3 is made up of 14 amino acids. Per germline, CDR1 SGHTA and CDR2 FQGNSA. The CDR3 DNA sequence: TGTGCCAGCAGCCGGGGGACAGGCTCCGAAAAACTGTTTTTT. This translates into CASSRGTGSEKLFF.

This rearrangement joins TRBV19 to TRBJ2-5; D remains unclear. Germline CDR1 is LNHDA and CDR2 is SQIVND (reference sequence). V gave up 7 bases and J gave up 5 bases, with 8 bases separating them. CDR3 size: 11 residues. This chain's CDR3 is CASTVGETQYF. The CDR3 nucleotides are TGTGCCAGTACCGTGGGGGAGACCCAGTACTTC.

The V call is TRBV2, the J call TRBJ2-5, with 7 positions matching TRBD1. V gave up 4 bases and J gave up 5 bases; unmatched junction bases: 7. This CDR3 comprises 14 residues. CDR1 and CDR2 (germline): SNHLY, FYNNEI. CDR3 residues: CASSANRGEETQYF. Here the CDR3 DNA reads TGTGCCAGCAGTGCGAACAGGGGCGAGGAGACCCAGTACTTC. Drawing the rest from reference TRBV2 and TRBJ2-5, the complete variable domain is EPEVTQTPSHQVTQMGQEVILRCVPISNHLYFYWYRQILGQKVEFLVSFYNNEISEKSEIFDDQFSVERPDGSNFTLKIRSTKLEDSAMYFCASSANRGEETQYFGPGTRLLVL.

The chain recombines TRBV5-1 with TRBJ2-7; maybe TRBD2 (5 bases). Trimming took off 5 bases at V and 3 bases at J, with 9 bases between the two ends. From germline, CDR1 is SGHRS and CDR2 YFSETQ. The CDR3 has 12 residues. This CDR3 is CASRGENYEQYF. Written as DNA, the CDR3 is TGCGCCAGCAGGGGAGAGAACTACGAGCAGTACTTC.

The V and J genes are TRBV6-4 and TRBJ2-1, with no clear D. The CDR3 extends over 18 amino acids. Germline loops: CDR1 MRHNA, CDR2 SNTAGT. V lost 4 bases and J 0 bases, leaving 19 bases between the germline ends. The CDR3: CASSVKHLTWGSYNEQFF. The CDR3 DNA reads as TGTGCCAGCAGTGTTAAACACTTGACGTGGGGCTCCTACAATGAGCAGTTCTTC.

This clone was seen a handful of times. The chain recombines TRBV5-1 with TRBJ1-6; a weak D match, TRBD1 (5 bases). Deletions cut 4 bases from V and 7 bases from J, with 15 bases between. The CDR3 runs to 15 residues. Germline V lookup: CDR1 SGHRS, CDR2 YFSETQ. Here the CDR3 DNA reads TGCGCCAGCAGCCCACCAGGCGGGGGAAATTCACCCCTCCACTTT. Amino acids: CASSPPGGGNSPLHF.

The chain couples TRBV2 to TRBJ2-5, with no clear D. Trimming stripped 2 bases from V and 1 base from J, with 5 bases between. CDR1 is SNHLY and CDR2 is FYNNEI in the germline V gene. The CDR3 has 13 amino acids. CDR3 DNA sequence: TGTGCCAGCAGTGAAAGGCTCCAAGAGACCCAGTACTTC. Translating gives CASSERLQETQYF.

The chain carries TRBV7-9 and TRBJ2-7; the D gene is possibly TRBD2 (6 bases). The CDR3 has 15 amino acids. CDR1 is SEHNR and CDR2 is FQNEAQ in the germline V gene (reference sequence). V lost 5 bases and J lost 2, with 16 bases in between. The CDR3 reads CASSRRRDSPYEQYF. The CDR3 DNA follows: TGTGCCAGCAGCCGGAGGCGGGACTCACCCTACGAGCAGTACTTC. The full variable domain, in which reference TRBV7-9 and TRBJ2-7 provide the parts outside the CDR3, is DTGVSQNPRHKITKRGQNVTFRCDPISEHNRLYWYRQTLGQGPEFLTYFQNEAQLEKSRLLSDRFSAERPKGSFSTLEIQRTEQGDSAMYLCASSRRRDSPYEQYFGPGTRLTVT.

The chain joins TRBV13 to TRBJ2-7, with TRBD1 matching 8 bases. V dropped 8 bases and J dropped 4; count of bases not matched to a gene: 16. The germline CDR1 and CDR2 sequences are PRHDT and FYEKMQ (reference sequence). The CDR3 has 16 amino acids. The CDR3 DNA is TGTGCCAGCCTAAGGGAAGGGTCAGGGGGCATATACGAGCAGTACTTC. Translation: CASLREGSGGIYEQYF.

The gene calls are TRBV7-3 and TRBJ2-1; TRBD2 agrees at 13 bases. CDR1 is SGHTA, CDR2 FQGTGA, per germline. V lost 4 bases and J lost 8; bases outside the gene matches: 8. This CDR3 is 16 amino acids long. CDR3 DNA sequence: TGTGCCAGCAGCTCCTACGGGACTAGCGGGGCTTATGAGCAGTTCTTC. It is translated as CASSSYGTSGAYEQFF.

The chain carries TRBV5-6 and TRBJ2-7; 10 bases fit TRBD1. The CDR3 extends over 16 amino acids. Germline V gene lookup returns CDR1 SGHDT and CDR2 YYEEEE. J gave up 6 bases and V 3 bases, and 12 bases lay outside the gene matches. In DNA, the CDR3 is TGTGCCAGCAGCTCGCCCCGAGGCGACAGGGGGCGCGAGCAGTACTTC. Its translation is CASSSPRGDRGREQYF. Full variable domain (outside the CDR3, taken from reference TRBV5-6 and TRBJ2-7): DAGVTQSPTHLIKTRGQQVTLRCSPKSGHDTVSWYQQALGQGPQFIFQYYEEEERQRGNFPDRFSGHQFPNYSSELNVNALLLGDSALYLCASSSPRGDRGREQYFGPGTRLTVT.

This clone was recorded only once. The V call is TRBV4-3, the J call TRBJ1-4, with a possible D match to TRBD1 (5 bases). Between the trimmed V and J ends, which lost 3 bases and 8 bases, there was a span of 16 bases. The CDR3 runs 15 residues. Germline V gene data show CDR1 as LGHNA and CDR2 as YSLEER. CDR3 residues: CASSQSGTRGEKLFF. Written as DNA, the CDR3 is TGCGCCAGCAGCCAGTCAGGGACCCGGGGCGAAAAACTGTTTTTT.

This chain's CDR3 is CASGGNSYNEQFF. The CDR3 coding sequence is TGTGCCAGCGGGGGGAACTCCTACAATGAGCAGTTCTTC. The chain couples TRBV7-2 to TRBJ2-1, with D possibly being TRBD2 (6 bases). V lost 8 bases and J 0 bases, leaving 8 bases between the germline ends. The CDR3 consists of 13 residues. Germline lookup yields CDR1 SGHTA and CDR2 FQGNSA.

The chain links TRBV6-5 to TRBJ1-2; 8 bases are a match to TRBD1. Germline V CDR1 and CDR2: MNHEY, SVGAGI. Unmatched junction bases numbered 4, after V lost 5 bases and J lost 2 bases. CDR3 length: 14 residues. The CDR3: CASSGGQGNYGYTF. The CDR3 nucleotides read TGTGCCAGCAGTGGCGGACAGGGAAACTATGGCTACACCTTC.

The J gene is TRBJ1-5, the V gene TRBV7-6; the D gene is possibly TRBD1 (5 bases). V dropped 6 bases and J dropped 4 bases, with 13 bases sitting between them. CDR1 and CDR2 from the germline V gene are SGHVS and FNYEAQ. This CDR3 region has 14 residues. CDR3 residues: CASSFRQLNQPQHF. The CDR3 bases are TGTGCCAGCAGTTTCCGACAGCTAAATCAGCCCCAGCATTTT.

The rearrangement uses TRBV15 and TRBJ1-1; 7 nucleotides agree with TRBD1. Germline CDR1 LNHNV, CDR2 YYDKDF (reference sequence). CDR3 length equals 15 residues. V lost 4 bases to trimming and J lost 6 bases; unmatched junction nucleotides: 11. The CDR3 here is CATSTLQGRPPEAFF. The CDR3 bases are TGTGCCACCAGCACCCTACAGGGGAGGCCCCCTGAAGCTTTCTTT.

The V call is TRBV7-9, the J call TRBJ1-1, with unresolved D. The CDR3 runs 13 residues. Germline V gives CDR1 SEHNR, CDR2 FQNEAQ (reference sequence). CDR3 DNA sequence: TGTGCAGGAGGCAGGTTCGGTAACACTGAAGCTTTCTTT. Encoded protein: CAGGRFGNTEAFF.

The genes are TRBV7-2 and TRBJ1-1; 7 bases agree with TRBD1. The germline gives CDR1 SGHTA, CDR2 FQGNSA. There are 14 residues in the CDR3. Unmatched junction bases numbered 7, after V lost 6 bases and J lost 3 bases. CDR3 amino acids: CASRGGQQYTEAFF. The CDR3 bases are TGTGCCAGCAGGGGGGGACAGCAGTACACTGAAGCTTTCTTT.

The J gene is TRBJ1-1, the V gene TRBV7-2; D is perhaps TRBD1 (5 bases). The germline V gene has CDR1 SGHTA and CDR2 FQGNSA. Between the trimmed V and J ends, which lost 5 bases and 5 bases, there was a span of 12 bases. CDR3 size: 13 residues. The CDR3 DNA reads as TGTGCCAGCAGCCCTATTGGGGGGACTGAAGCTTTCTTT. This codes for CASSPIGGTEAFF. The whole variable domain, filled in from reference TRBV7-2 and TRBJ1-1, reads GAGVSQSPSNKVTEKGKDVELRCDPISGHTALYWYRQSLGQGLEFLIYFQGNSAPDKSGLPSDRFSAERTGGSVSTLTIQRTQQEDSAVYLCASSPIGGTEAFFGQGTRLTVV.

The chain recombines TRBV18 with TRBJ1-5; D unresolved. Per the germline V gene, CDR1 is KGHSH and CDR2 is LQKENI. Trimming removed 5 bases at V and 4 bases at J, with 15 bases between. This CDR3 is built from 15 residues. CDR3 protein: CASSSRTDKNQPQHF. CDR3 nucleotides: TGTGCCAGCTCATCCCGGACGGATAAGAATCAGCCCCAGCATTTT. The full variable domain, in which reference TRBV18 and TRBJ1-5 provide the parts outside the CDR3, is NAGVMQNPRHLVRRRGQEARLRCSPMKGHSHVYWYRQLPEEGLKFMVYLQKENIIDESGMPKERFSAEFPKEGPSILRIQQVVRGDSAAYFCASSSRTDKNQPQHFGDGTRLSIL.

The chain is built from TRBV11-2 and TRBJ2-5; D might be TRBD1 or TRBD2, each matching 6 bases. CDR1 SGHAT and CDR2 FQNNGV come from the germline V gene. The germline V and J ends were trimmed by 5 bases and 5 bases, with 12 bases remaining between them. The CDR3 loop spans 13 amino acids. In nucleotides, the CDR3 is TGTGCCAGCAGCGGAGGGGGGCGGGAGACCCAGTACTTC. It codes for CASSGGGRETQYF.

The sample holds one count of this clone. CDR3 sequence (DNA): TGTGCCAGCAGTTCTCGGCAGCCTGGCTACACTGAAGCTTTCTTT. Amino acid sequence: CASSSRQPGYTEAFF. The chain employs TRBV27 and TRBJ1-1; D gene ambiguous. The CDR3 is 15 residues long. Germline V CDR1 and CDR2: MNHEY, SMNVEV (reference sequence). With 4 bases removed from V and 3 bases from J, the gap between germline ends came to 15 bases.

The genes are TRBV5-1 and TRBJ2-7; 7 bases agree with TRBD2. Trimming cost V 0 bases and J 0 bases; bases outside gene matches: 6. The germline gives CDR1 SGHRS, CDR2 YFSETQ. The CDR3 sequence is 16 residues long. CDR3 amino acids: CASSLAGGGGSYEQYF. In DNA form, the CDR3 reads TGCGCCAGCAGCTTGGCGGGTGGCGGGGGCTCCTACGAGCAGTACTTC. Full variable domain (missing parts from reference TRBV5-1 and TRBJ2-7): KAGVTQTPRYLIKTRGQQVTLSCSPISGHRSVSWYQQTPGQGLQFLFEYFSETQRNKGNFPGRFSGRQFSNSRSEMNVSTLELGDSALYLCASSLAGGGGSYEQYFGPGTRLTVT.

The rearrangement joins TRBV5-6 to TRBJ2-1, with 7 bases that match TRBD1. CDR1 SGHDT and CDR2 YYEEEE come from the germline V gene. There are 15 residues in the CDR3. The junction had 4 bases not matched to a gene; V was cut back by 4 bases and J by 0 bases. CDR3 bases: TGTGCCAGCAGCCCTACAGGGGACTCCTACAATGAGCAGTTCTTC. This sequence encodes CASSPTGDSYNEQFF.

The J gene is TRBJ2-1, the V gene TRBV29-1, with 9 bases matching TRBD2. V shed 4 bases, J shed 9 bases, and the junction held 10 bases outside the gene matches. This CDR3 contains 14 residues. Germline-derived CDR1 and CDR2 are SQVTM and ANQGSEA. CDR3 coding DNA: TGCAGCGTTGCAATAAGCGGGGGGCCCGGTGAGCAGTTCTTC. Residues: CSVAISGGPGEQFF.

The chain couples TRBV11-2 to TRBJ2-7; 8 bases are a match to TRBD2. CDR3 length: 17 residues. The ends lost 2 bases at V and 2 bases at J; junction bases unmatched: 11. Germline lookup yields CDR1 SGHAT and CDR2 FQNNGV. CDR3 amino acids: CASSLLVGRRGAYEQYF. CDR3 bases: TGTGCCAGCAGCTTACTCGTAGGACGGCGGGGGGCCTACGAGCAGTACTTC.

The CDR3 DNA reads TGTGCCAGCAGCACAGGGGGCTCGCAATTGCAGTACTTC. Protein: CASSTGGSQLQYF. The chain uses TRBV6-6 and TRBJ2-7, with 9 positions matching TRBD1. V was clipped by 6 bases and J by 9 bases; unmatched bases: 9. The CDR3 covers 13 residues. Germline CDR1 is MNHNY and CDR2 is SVGAGI (reference sequence).

The CDR3 sequence is CAVRRAGQTGELFF. The CDR3 nucleotides read TGTGCCGTGCGGCGGGCCGGACAGACCGGGGAGCTGTTTTTT. The V gene is TRBV28, the J gene TRBJ2-2, with D tentatively TRBD1 (6 bases). The V end lost 11 bases, the J end lost 5 bases, and 18 bases lay between the germline ends. The germline gives CDR1 MDHEN, CDR2 SYDVKM. The CDR3 length is 14 residues.

This clone was recorded only once. This sequence joins TRBV11-2 and TRBJ2-1; TRBD1 matches 8 bases. Unmatched junction bases numbered 5, after V lost 3 bases and J lost 7 bases. Germline CDR1 reads SGHAT; CDR2 reads FQNNGV. This CDR3 comprises 14 residues. The CDR3 region has the DNA TGTGCCAGCAGCTTCAACAGGGGGGCGAATGAGCAGTTCTTC. Translation gives CASSFNRGANEQFF.

The V gene is TRBV5-1, the J gene TRBJ1-1, with 8 bases fitting TRBD1. Germline V gene data show CDR1 as SGHRS and CDR2 as YFSETQ. This CDR3 contains 11 residues. V gave up 8 bases and J gave up 11 bases; unmatched junction bases: 8. The CDR3 nucleotides read TGCGCCAGTAGACAGGGGTCTCACGCTTTCTTT. It codes for CASRQGSHAFF. Complete variable domain (other parts from reference TRBV5-1 and TRBJ1-1): KAGVTQTPRYLIKTRGQQVTLSCSPISGHRSVSWYQQTPGQGLQFLFEYFSETQRNKGNFPGRFSGRQFSNSRSEMNVSTLELGDSALYLCASRQGSHAFFGQGTRLTVV.